One and the same sample provided the 15 T cell receptor beta chains below, sequenced in a study of CD8 T cells in ankylosing spondylitis. Study observations and caveats: A TCR beta motif made of about eight highly homologous variants seemed typical of ankylosing spondylitis blood.

From the 5' RACE reads, TCRdb called clonotypes with MiXCR, one entry per CDR3 protein. The sample shows about 750,000 distinct CDR3 sequences, around 20% of them seen only once. Which antigens these TCRs recognize remains unknown. Sequenced input: blood, either unsorted or a sorted T cell fraction (not recorded which). These receptors all stem from a male donor with ankylosing spondylitis.

This clonotype has a handful of counts. The chain uses TRBV4-1 and TRBJ1-1; D is undetermined. V gave up 0 bases and J gave up 4 bases, with 15 bases separating them. The CDR3 spans 16 residues. CDR1 MGHRA and CDR2 YSYEKL come from the germline V gene. The CDR3: CASSQERVNPATEAFF. The CDR3 DNA follows: TGCGCCAGCAGCCAAGAAAGGGTCAACCCGGCCACTGAAGCTTTCTTT.

This clonotype was recorded at least ten times. The rearrangement uses TRBV12-3 or TRBV12-4 and TRBJ2-3, with TRBD1 matching over 11 bases. The CDR3 contains 16 residues. V lost 5 bases and J lost 4; bases outside the gene matches: 8. CDR3 protein: CASSPGQGAVADTQYF. The DNA of the CDR3 is TGTGCCAGCAGTCCCGGACAGGGGGCCGTGGCAGATACGCAGTATTTT.

This clonotype occurred a few times. This rearrangement joins TRBV12-3 or TRBV12-4 to TRBJ2-3; TRBD2 agrees at 10 bases. Trimming cost V 7 bases and J 5 bases; bases outside gene matches: 12. This CDR3 is built from 16 residues. The CDR3 region has the DNA TGTGCCAGCATGGCCCCGTGGCTAGCGGGAGAAGATACGCAGTATTTT. It translates to CASMAPWLAGEDTQYF.

The chain links TRBV2 to TRBJ2-5; TRBD1 is a possible D gene (6 bases). V lost 6 bases to trimming and J lost 5 bases, with 13 bases between them. The CDR3 consists of 13 residues. The germline V gene has CDR1 SNHLY and CDR2 FYNNEI. The CDR3 region is CASRLQGIETQYF. In nucleotides, the CDR3 is TGTGCCAGCAGGTTACAGGGAATTGAGACCCAGTACTTC. Complete variable domain (other parts from reference TRBV2 and TRBJ2-5): EPEVTQTPSHQVTQMGQEVILRCVPISNHLYFYWYRQILGQKVEFLVSFYNNEISEKSEIFDDQFSVERPDGSNFTLKIRSTKLEDSAMYFCASRLQGIETQYFGPGTRLLVL.

There are a few counts of this clonotype. The rearrangement links TRBV6-1 to TRBJ1-5, with 7 bases that match TRBD1. This CDR3 has 15 amino acids. V dropped 5 bases and J dropped 0; count of bases not matched to a gene: 4. Germline lookup yields CDR1 MNHNS and CDR2 SASEGT. The chain's CDR3 is CASSKGQNSNQPQHF. CDR3 in DNA: TGTGCCAGCAGTAAGGGACAGAATAGCAATCAGCCCCAGCATTTT.

This clonotype was detected a few times. The V gene is TRBV6-5, the J gene TRBJ2-4, with D perhaps matching TRBD2 (5 bases). The length of the CDR3 is 8 residues. With 8 bases removed from V and 15 bases from J, the gap between germline ends came to 8 bases. Germline V gives CDR1 MNHEY, CDR2 SVGAGI. CDR3 nucleotide sequence: TGTGCCAGCCGAGGAGGGTACTTC. Residues: CASRGGYF.

The chain carries TRBV29-1 and TRBJ2-1; no clear D gene. V dropped 6 bases and J dropped 0 bases, with 12 bases sitting between them. Germline CDR1 is SQVTM and CDR2 is ANQGSEA. The CDR3 covers 14 residues. The CDR3 sequence: CSVLAQSSYNEQFF. The CDR3 nucleotides are TGCAGCGTCTTAGCCCAAAGCTCCTACAATGAGCAGTTCTTC.

The table lists this clonotype with a few counts. CDR3 residues: CASSHGAGYSDTQYF. The CDR3 DNA follows: TGCGCCAGCAGCCACGGGGCAGGGTACTCAGATACGCAGTATTTT. The chain carries TRBV4-1 and TRBJ2-3; either TRBD1 or TRBD2 may fit D (5 bases each). Germline V lookup: CDR1 MGHRA, CDR2 YSYEKL. This CDR3 spans 15 amino acids. V lost 3 bases and J 4 bases, leaving 14 bases between the germline ends.

This clonotype was detected a few times. The rearrangement uses TRBV29-1 and TRBJ2-7; tentatively, D is TRBD1 or TRBD2 (6 bases each). The V end lost 4 bases, the J end lost 7 bases, and 11 bases lay between the germline ends. This CDR3 is built from 11 residues. The germline CDR1 and CDR2 sequences are SQVTM and ANQGSEA. This CDR3 reads CSVVEGVEQYF. The CDR3 region has the DNA TGCAGCGTTGTGGAGGGGGTGGAGCAGTACTTC.

This chain connects TRBV4-2 to TRBJ2-1; 14 nucleotides agree with TRBD2. In germline, CDR1 is LGHNA, CDR2 YNFKEQ. The CDR3 consists of 18 residues. The V and J ends lost 3 bases and 5 bases, in that order; junction bases with no gene match: 9. The CDR3 DNA reads TGTGCCAGCAGCCAGACTAGCGGGAGGGCCGGTAAGCACAATGAGCAGTTCTTC. Encoded protein: CASSQTSGRAGKHNEQFF.

This clonotype appeared a few times. V and J are TRBV24-1 and TRBJ1-5, with TRBD1 matching over 12 bases. Germline V gene lookup returns CDR1 KGHDR and CDR2 SFDVKD. The junction had 4 bases not matched to a gene; V was cut back by 3 bases and J by 5 bases. This CDR3 region has 16 residues. The CDR3: CATSDGGQGAYQPQHF. In nucleotides, the CDR3 is TGTGCCACCAGTGATGGGGGACAGGGGGCCTATCAGCCCCAGCATTTT.

The chain combines TRBV6-1 with TRBJ2-5; a possible D gene is TRBD2 (6 bases). Germline V gives CDR1 MNHNS, CDR2 SASEGT. The CDR3 has 15 amino acids. V was pared by 6 bases and J by 2 bases, with 16 bases between. The CDR3 DNA reads TGTGCCAGCAGGAAGGAGGGCTTATCTCAAGAGACCCAGTACTTC. Amino acids: CASRKEGLSQETQYF.

This clonotype was detected only a few times. This chain joins TRBV11-3 and TRBJ2-7; 10 bases map to TRBD1. The ends lost 3 bases at V and 1 base at J; junction bases unmatched: 6. CDR1 SGHNT and CDR2 YENEEA come from the germline V gene. This CDR3 is 16 amino acids long. As DNA, the CDR3 is TGTGCCAGCAGCTTGGGACAGGGGTCTCATTCCTACGAGCAGTACTTC. It translates to CASSLGQGSHSYEQYF.

This clonotype was recorded at least ten times. This chain joins TRBV20-1 and TRBJ2-3; D uncertain. V lost 2 bases and J 6 bases, leaving 6 bases between the germline ends. The CDR3 covers 11 residues. From germline, CDR1 is DFQATT and CDR2 SNEGSKA (reference sequence). Here the CDR3 DNA reads TGCAGTGCTAGAAATCCTGATACGCAGTATTTT. This sequence encodes CSARNPDTQYF.

This chain links TRBV4-3 with TRBJ2-3; D remains unclear. Trimming removed 0 bases from V and 4 bases from J, with 11 bases in between. CDR1 LGHNA and CDR2 YSLEER come from the germline V gene. CDR3 length equals 15 residues. The DNA of the CDR3 is TGCGCCAGCAGCCAAGATGGGGAAGGGTCAGATACGCAGTATTTT. Protein: CASSQDGEGSDTQYF.